These T cell receptor beta chains were read from a single sample in a study of blood T cell repertoires in COVID-19. Clones were read by immunoSEQ multiplex PCR, and TCRdb kept only the in-frame ones, dropping some. In the table there are about 230,000 clones, approximately 83% of which are singletons. Source material: peripheral blood. The receptors were gathered from a man aged 50-60 years with active or convalescent COVID-19. The CDR3 runs from the conserved cysteine through the conserved F or W. A D gene is named only where the DNA matches it firmly.

V	D	J	CDR3
TRBV7-2	NA	TRBJ1-6	CASATGNSPLHF
TRBV24-1	NA	TRBJ1-2	CATSDVDRSYGYTF
TRBV5-4	NA	TRBJ2-5	CASRRLKNSQETQYF
TRBV5-1	TRBD2	TRBJ2-3	CASSSTLAGRTDTQYF
TRBV30	TRBD1	TRBJ1-3	CAWSVTGWANTIYF
TRBV6-1	TRBD1	TRBJ2-6	CASSDLQGTGANVLTF
TRBV7-2	NA	TRBJ2-5	CASSPGTLQETQYF
TRBV19	NA	TRBJ2-2	CAIRVGTGELFF
TRBV7-2	TRBD2	TRBJ2-1	CASSLRGTSVQQFF
TRBV9	TRBD2	TRBJ2-3	CASSARGLAGVTSTDTQYF
TRBV24-1	NA	TRBJ1-5	CATSDFGKPQHF
TRBV7-8	TRBD1	TRBJ2-2	CASSLGGGSGELFF
TRBV4-2	NA	TRBJ2-7	CASSQDVRPGGTYEQYF
TRBV24-1	TRBD2	TRBJ2-1	CATSDGLTSGGNEQFF
TRBV28	NA	TRBJ1-4	CASRLSGTEKLFF
TRBV6-5	TRBD2	TRBJ2-7	CASGGVGEQYF
TRBV3-1/TRBV3-2	NA	TRBJ1-1	CASSPVVGGNTEAFF
TRBV9	TRBD2	TRBJ2-1	CASSAGTSVLNEQFF
TRBV28	TRBD1	TRBJ2-1	CASSFDRGLFNEQFF
TRBV3-1/TRBV3-2	TRBD2	TRBJ2-1	CASSPEGGRVYNEQFF
TRBV19	NA	TRBJ1-2	CASRVPLGLHTF
TRBV6-6	TRBD1	TRBJ1-1	CASSRTGALTEAFF
TRBV24-1	TRBD1	TRBJ2-2	CATSARGQGGTGELFF
TRBV19	TRBD1	TRBJ1-1	CASGQGANTEAFF
TRBV15	TRBD1	TRBJ1-2	CATSRGDRYGRGYTF
TRBV7-8	NA	TRBJ1-3	CASSAGVISGNTIYF
TRBV9	NA	TRBJ1-1	CASSPQAHQNTEAFF
TRBV5-1	NA	TRBJ1-1	CASSRGPGVTEAFF
TRBV16	NA	TRBJ1-1	CASSRSGLSEAFF
TRBV5-1	TRBD1	TRBJ2-1	CASSLGTGNSYNEQFF
TRBV18	NA	TRBJ1-1	CASSPELMNTEAFF
TRBV30	TRBD1	TRBJ2-2	CAWSDRAGGELFF
TRBV15	TRBD1	TRBJ2-1	CATSRDRGLYNEQFF
TRBV7-6	TRBD1	TRBJ1-5	CASSPTGQVNQPQHF
TRBV2	NA	TRBJ1-2	CASSERAFHRETNYGYTF
TRBV9	NA	TRBJ2-1	CASSETGNNEQFF
TRBV28	TRBD2	TRBJ2-7	CASRLAGGSYEQYF
TRBV2	NA	TRBJ1-5	CASSTRRVSNQPQHF
TRBV7-4	TRBD1	TRBJ1-5	CASSPRQGNQPQHF
TRBV7-2	TRBD2	TRBJ2-2	CASSLDGGGYTGELFF
TRBV6-2/TRBV6-3	TRBD1	TRBJ2-2	CASRPSYRGGNTGELFF
TRBV5-1	TRBD2	TRBJ2-7	CASSLSGGFDEQYF
TRBV2	NA	TRBJ1-4	CASRSKEKLFF
TRBV11-2	NA	TRBJ1-5	CASSLENSPNQPQHF
TRBV6-5	NA	TRBJ1-4	CASMVGLFGEKLFF
TRBV10-2	TRBD1	TRBJ1-1	CASSSNRGPTEAFF
TRBV4-2	TRBD2	TRBJ2-7	CASSQSGGSEQYF
TRBV2	TRBD1	TRBJ2-7	CASLLDRGIYEQYF
TRBV7-8	TRBD2	TRBJ2-4	CASSSGQTVGGAKNIQYF
TRBV5-6	NA	TRBJ1-5	CASSFSRDQPQHF
TRBV6-5	TRBD1	TRBJ1-4	CASRDRGLTNEKLFF
TRBV2	TRBD2	TRBJ2-7	CASRAGTSGGARQYF
TRBV5-1	NA	TRBJ1-2	CASSLAAGLSHGYTF
TRBV6-6	TRBD1	TRBJ2-3	CASSLGQGGYATDTQYF